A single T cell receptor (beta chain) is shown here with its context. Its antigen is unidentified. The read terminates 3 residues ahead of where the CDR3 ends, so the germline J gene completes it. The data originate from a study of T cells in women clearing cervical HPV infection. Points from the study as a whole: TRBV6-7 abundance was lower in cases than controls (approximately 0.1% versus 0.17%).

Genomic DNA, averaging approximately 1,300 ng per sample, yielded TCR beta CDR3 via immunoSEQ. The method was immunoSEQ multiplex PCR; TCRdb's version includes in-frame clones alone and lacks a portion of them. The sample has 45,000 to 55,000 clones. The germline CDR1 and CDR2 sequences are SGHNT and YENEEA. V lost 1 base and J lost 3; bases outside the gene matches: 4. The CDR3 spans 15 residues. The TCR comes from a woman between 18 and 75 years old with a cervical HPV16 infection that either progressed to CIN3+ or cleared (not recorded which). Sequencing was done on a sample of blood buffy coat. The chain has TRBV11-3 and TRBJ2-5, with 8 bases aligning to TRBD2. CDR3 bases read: TGTGCCAGCAGCTTAGGGGAGACTAGCGAAGAGACC. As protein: CASSLGETSEET. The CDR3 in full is CASSLGETSEETQYF.